This TCR beta chain stems from a study of cytomegalovirus exposure and HLA in healthy donors. This PCR relied on a set of 60 Vbeta primers and 13 Jbeta primers. TCRdb keeps only in-frame clones here, not all; method: immunoSEQ multiplex PCR. The sample has 150,000 to 200,000 clones, approximately 71% seen once; the top ten hold less than 5%. Study-level results: In a later analysis, a missense DCLRE1C variant was linked to TCR beta V- and J-gene trimming.

Notes on this clone: Its antigen is unknown.

The CDR3 length is 12 residues. Germline CDR1 reads SQVTM; CDR2 reads ANQGSEA. The TCR was taken from a woman aged 18-29 years in good health and CMV-seropositive. Specimen: PBMCs. The chain joins TRBV29-1 to TRBJ2-5, with D possibly being TRBD1 (6 bases). The end of the DNA aligns better with TRBJ2-7, so the J call may be wrong. CDR3 sequence: CSVENRVYEQYF. The CDR3 DNA is TGCAGCGTTGAAAACAGGGTCTACGAGCAGTACTTC.